A single sample is the source of the 13 T cell receptor beta chains below, sequenced in a study of CD8 T cells in Susac syndrome. Random-hexamer reverse transcription was applied to roughly 0.5 to 1 ug RNA. TCRdb itself ran the immunoSEQ multiplex PCR reads through MiXCR, one entry per CDR3 protein. The sample holds 250,000 to 300,000 distinct CDR3 sequences, 85% seen once. Specimen: CD8+ T cells from PBMCs. The source is a human donor with multiple sclerosis.

The chain joins TRBV30 to TRBJ1-2; D call uncertain. The V gene's germline CDR1 is GTSNPN and CDR2 SVGIG (reference sequence). V lost 0 bases and J lost 8, with 7 bases in between. The CDR3 covers 11 residues. The CDR3 loop is CAWSVLGGYTF. Written as DNA, the CDR3 is TGTGCCTGGAGTGTACTCGGAGGCTACACCTTC.

Written as DNA, the CDR3 is TGCAGCGTTGTGGCCCCAGGGGAGACCCAGTACTTC. Protein: CSVVAPGETQYF. The chain uses TRBV29-1 and TRBJ2-5, with a tentative D call TRBD1 (5 bases). Trimming left V 4 bases short and J 5 bases short, with 11 bases between. The CDR3 is 12 residues long. From germline, CDR1 is SQVTM and CDR2 ANQGSEA.

This rearrangement joins TRBV9 to TRBJ2-7; 14 bases are shared with TRBD2. Trimming took 7 bases from V and 0 from J; bases not matched to a gene: 9. Germline V lookup: CDR1 SGDLS, CDR2 YYNGEE. The CDR3 is made up of 17 amino acids. This CDR3 is CASAPGLAGVGSYEQYF. The CDR3, as DNA: TGTGCCAGCGCTCCGGGACTAGCGGGAGTCGGCTCCTACGAGCAGTACTTC.

This chain links TRBV11-2 with TRBJ2-7, with 7 positions matching TRBD2. Germline V CDR1 and CDR2: SGHAT, FQNNGV. This CDR3 comprises 14 residues. J gave up 4 bases and V 3 bases, and 6 bases lay outside the gene matches. In DNA form, the CDR3 reads TGTGCCAGCAGCTTTGCGGGAGCGTCGTACGAGCAGTACTTC. This sequence encodes CASSFAGASYEQYF.

V gene TRBV9 combines with J gene TRBJ2-7; TRBD2 matches 7 bases. The CDR3 consists of 13 residues. Looked up from germline, CDR1 is SGDLS and CDR2 is YYNGEE. V lost 4 bases and J lost 5; bases outside the gene matches: 6. CDR3 loop: CASSSGLDHEQYF. The CDR3, as DNA: TGTGCCAGCAGCTCCGGACTAGACCACGAGCAGTACTTC.

The chain recombines TRBV7-6 with TRBJ2-7, with 10 bases identical to TRBD2. V lost 5 bases to trimming and J lost 1 base; unmatched junction nucleotides: 2. In germline, CDR1 is SGHVS, CDR2 FNYEAQ. This CDR3 is 14 amino acids long. In DNA, the CDR3 is TGTGCCAGCAGCCCTAGCGGGGGATCCTACGAGCAGTACTTC. Amino acid sequence: CASSPSGGSYEQYF.

V is TRBV24-1 and J is TRBJ2-1; 9 nucleotides agree with TRBD1. Germline CDR1 KGHDR, CDR2 SFDVKD. This CDR3 spans 16 amino acids. V lost 3 bases to trimming and J lost 8 bases; unmatched junction nucleotides: 10. Written as DNA, the CDR3 is TGTGCCACCAGTGATACCGGACAGGGGTTAATGTATGAGCAGTTCTTC. Amino acids: CATSDTGQGLMYEQFF.

This clonotype was observed a handful of times. The rearrangement uses TRBV10-3 and TRBJ2-5; D uncertain. CDR1 is ENHRY and CDR2 is SYGVKD in the germline V gene. This CDR3 has 12 residues. Trimming removed 6 bases at V and 1 base at J, with 6 bases between. The CDR3 is CAIRGSQETQYF. The DNA for the CDR3 is TGTGCCATCAGGGGAAGCCAAGAGACCCAGTACTTC.

This clonotype appeared once. This chain links TRBV3-1 with TRBJ2-7; 10 nucleotides align to TRBD2. V lost 0 bases, J lost 0 bases, and 8 bases stayed unmatched. Germline V gene lookup returns CDR1 LGHDT and CDR2 YNNKEL (reference sequence). This CDR3 region has 18 residues. DNA for the CDR3: TGTGCCAGCAGCCAAGATATGGTAGCGGGAGGAAGCTCCTACGAGCAGTACTTC. Protein: CASSQDMVAGGSSYEQYF.

This clonotype was recorded only once. The CDR3 here is CASSDKGHQNTEAFF. CDR3 nucleotide sequence: TGTGCCAGCAGTGATAAGGGACACCAGAACACTGAAGCTTTCTTT. V is TRBV9 and J is TRBJ1-1; a possible D gene is TRBD1 (6 bases). V lost 5 bases and J 1 base, leaving 15 bases between the germline ends. Per the germline V gene, CDR1 is SGDLS and CDR2 is YYNGEE. The CDR3 contains 15 residues.

The chain combines TRBV7-2 with TRBJ2-7; TRBD2 aligns across 7 bases. CDR1 is SGHTA and CDR2 is FQGNSA in the germline V gene. V lost 7 bases and J lost 12; bases outside the gene matches: 15. The CDR3 consists of 13 residues. The CDR3 loop is CASTLYAGAPTYF. CDR3 sequence (DNA): TGTGCCAGCACCCTATACGCGGGAGCGCCTACGTACTTC.

This clonotype was recorded a few times. V and J are TRBV24-1 and TRBJ2-7; D is unclear. Germline CDR1 is KGHDR and CDR2 is SFDVKD. This CDR3 comprises 12 residues. Deletions cut 4 bases from V and 4 bases from J, with 7 bases between. The CDR3 spells CATSESGYEQYF. In nucleotides, the CDR3 is TGTGCCACCAGTGAATCCGGTTACGAGCAGTACTTC.

The chain carries TRBV19 and TRBJ2-3; unclear D gene. Germline CDR1 and CDR2: LNHDA and SQIVND (reference sequence). The V end was cut by 7 bases, the J end by 3 bases, with 17 bases between. The CDR3 is 15 residues long. CDR3 sequence: CASTSLDMATDTQYF. As DNA, the CDR3 is TGTGCCAGTACCTCTCTTGACATGGCAACAGATACGCAGTATTTT.